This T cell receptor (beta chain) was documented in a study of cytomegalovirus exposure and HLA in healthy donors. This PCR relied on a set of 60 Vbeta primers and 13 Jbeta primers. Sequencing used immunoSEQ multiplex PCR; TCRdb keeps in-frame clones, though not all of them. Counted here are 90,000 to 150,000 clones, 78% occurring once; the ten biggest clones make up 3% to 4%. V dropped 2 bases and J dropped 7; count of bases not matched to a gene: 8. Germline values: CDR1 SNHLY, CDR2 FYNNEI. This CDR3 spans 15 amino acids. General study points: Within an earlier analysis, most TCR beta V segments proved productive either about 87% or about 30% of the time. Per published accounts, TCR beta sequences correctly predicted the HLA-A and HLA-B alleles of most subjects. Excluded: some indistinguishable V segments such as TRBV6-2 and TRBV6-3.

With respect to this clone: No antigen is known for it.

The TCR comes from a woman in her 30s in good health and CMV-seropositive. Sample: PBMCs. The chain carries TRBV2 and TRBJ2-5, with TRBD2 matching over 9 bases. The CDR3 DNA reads TGTGCCAGCAGTGAATTAGCGGGGGAAACGGGGACCCAGTACTTC. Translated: CASSELAGETGTQYF.